Following are 28 T cell receptor beta chains from one sample sequenced in a study of T-cell reconstitution after alpha-beta-depleted transplantation in children (dated by TCRdb to 2016 to 2017). The library was obtained by PCR. Instrument on record: Illumina HiSeq 2500. To normalize quantification of the TCRbeta repertoire, the TCR libraries were built with molecular barcoding that relied on unique molecular identifiers. TCRdb reran the public reads through fastp at Q25 and MiXCR, keeping productive beta chains. Entries that share a CDR3 protein sequence are merged under the most common genes and DNA. The sample table shows about 980,000 distinct CDR3 sequences, and roughly 29% are seen once. The ten largest clonotypes hold 28% of the sample. The sample's treatment or condition label, in plain terms: allogeneic hematopoietic cell transplantation with graft depleted of TCRalphabeta T cells and CD19 B cells.

This sample comprised PBMCs, mostly from graft donor cells, obtained 360 days after TCRalphabeta/CD19-depleted stem cell transplant. Source of these receptors: a boy younger than two who had a stem cell transplant for SCID, so the T cells may come from the graft donor.

This clonotype was seen a handful of times. V and J are TRBV12-3 or TRBV12-4 and TRBJ2-3; 7 nucleotides line up with TRBD2. The CDR3 spans 16 residues. J gave up 0 bases and V 4 bases, and 7 bases lay outside the gene matches. CDR3 region: CASSSKAGRSTDTQYF. The CDR3 coding sequence is TGTGCCAGCAGTTCAAAAGCGGGACGAAGCACAGATACGCAGTATTTT.

There are a few counts of this clonotype. This chain joins TRBV10-3 and TRBJ2-1, with 7 bases that match TRBD1. The CDR3 length is 15 residues. With V trimmed by 6 bases and J by 2 bases, 7 bases remained unmatched. Germline loops: CDR1 ENHRY, CDR2 SYGVKD. The CDR3 spells CAIRQGNIPYNEQFF. The CDR3 DNA is TGTGCCATCAGACAGGGGAATATCCCCTACAATGAGCAGTTCTTC.

The rearrangement uses TRBV7-9 and TRBJ1-1; D might be TRBD1 (5 bases). Trimming removed 5 bases at V and 4 bases at J, with 14 bases between. The germline CDR1 and CDR2 sequences are SEHNR and FQNEAQ (reference sequence). This CDR3 has 14 amino acids. DNA of the CDR3: TGTGCCAGCAGCGTACGAACGGGGGGCACTGAAGCTTTCTTT. Translated, it gives CASSVRTGGTEAFF.

The J gene is TRBJ2-4, the V gene TRBV7-2; no clear D gene. V was clipped by 1 base and J by 1 base, with 14 bases between them. Looked up from germline, CDR1 is SGHTA and CDR2 is FQGNSA. This CDR3 is built from 17 residues. CDR3 bases: TGTGCCAGCAGCTTAGGACCGTCAAACGGGGCCAAAAACATTCAGTACTTC. Protein sequence: CASSLGPSNGAKNIQYF. Full variable domain (rest looked up from reference TRBV7-2 and TRBJ2-4): GAGVSQSPSNKVTEKGKDVELRCDPISGHTALYWYRQSLGQGLEFLIYFQGNSAPDKSGLPSDRFSAERTGGSVSTLTIQRTQQEDSAVYLCASSLGPSNGAKNIQYFGAGTRLSVL.

The chain has TRBV5-1 and TRBJ1-2; D is uncertain. This CDR3 is built from 13 residues. From germline, CDR1 is SGHRS and CDR2 YFSETQ. V lost 0 bases to trimming and J lost 4 bases, with 7 bases between them. In DNA form, the CDR3 reads TGCGCCAGCAGCTTGGATAGTATCTATGGCTACACCTTC. Translation: CASSLDSIYGYTF.

The gene calls are TRBV2 and TRBJ2-1; D might be TRBD1 (6 bases). In germline, CDR1 is SNHLY, CDR2 FYNNEI. Trimming removed 6 bases from V and 9 bases from J, with 18 bases in between. CDR3 length: 14 residues. CDR3 in DNA: TGTGCCAGCAGCCTACAGGGACCCTTGGGTGAGCAGTTCTTC. It specifies CASSLQGPLGEQFF.

Ten or more counts support this clonotype. This rearrangement joins TRBV12-3 or TRBV12-4 to TRBJ2-5, with D maybe TRBD1 (5 bases). Trimming stripped 1 base from V and 4 bases from J, with 16 bases between. This CDR3 comprises 16 residues. This CDR3 is CASSLGFMGQGETQYF. In nucleotides, the CDR3 is TGTGCCAGCAGTTTAGGGTTCATGGGCCAGGGAGAGACCCAGTACTTC.

This chain connects TRBV25-1 to TRBJ2-5; D possibly corresponds to TRBD2 (5 bases). The CDR3 has 17 amino acids. CDR1 MGHDK and CDR2 SYGVNS come from the germline V gene. Between the trimmed V and J ends, which lost 8 bases and 5 bases, there was a span of 27 bases. The CDR3 coding sequence is TGTGCCAGCCTTCCGCGGGCTTCGGGCTTAACCAGGGAGACCCAGTACTTC. Its translation is CASLPRASGLTRETQYF.

This chain links TRBV5-1 with TRBJ2-1; 7 bases are a match to TRBD1. This CDR3 comprises 15 residues. J lost 4 bases, V lost 3 bases, and 7 bases had no gene match. Germline V gene lookup returns CDR1 SGHRS and CDR2 YFSETQ. CDR3 region: CASSWTGTPYNEQFF. DNA for the CDR3: TGCGCCAGCAGCTGGACAGGCACCCCGTACAATGAGCAGTTCTTC.

The chain is built from TRBV2 and TRBJ2-7, with 9 bases aligning to TRBD1. Germline V gene data show CDR1 as SNHLY and CDR2 as FYNNEI. V shed 6 bases and J 2 bases; nucleotides not matched to a gene: 8. The length of the CDR3 is 15 residues. CDR3 amino acids: CASRPRTGEAYEQYF. The DNA for the CDR3 is TGTGCCAGCAGACCTAGGACAGGGGAAGCCTACGAGCAGTACTTC.

The V gene is TRBV5-5, the J gene TRBJ2-3; D remains ambiguous. The CDR3 covers 16 residues. The germline CDR1 and CDR2 sequences are SGHKS and YYEKEE (reference sequence). Trimming took 2 bases from V and 0 from J, leaving 13 bases between them. This CDR3 reads CASSFSVILSTDTQYF. CDR3 in DNA: TGTGCCAGCAGCTTTTCGGTGATACTGAGCACAGATACGCAGTATTTT.

V is TRBV3-1 and J is TRBJ2-5; no clear D gene. Per germline, CDR1 LGHDT and CDR2 YNNKEL (reference sequence). Trimming shortened V by 4 bases and J by 4 bases, and 16 bases separated the two germline ends. This CDR3 spans 15 amino acids. CDR3 in DNA: TGTGCCAGCAGCCTCGTTGCCTTGGCAGGAGAGACCCAGTACTTC. Protein product: CASSLVALAGETQYF.

The rearrangement uses TRBV4-1 and TRBJ2-7; 8 nucleotides agree with TRBD1. Germline V gene data show CDR1 as MGHRA and CDR2 as YSYEKL. Trimming at V came to 0 bases and at J to 2 bases, leaving 6 bases not matched to a gene. This CDR3 contains 16 residues. The CDR3 loop reads CASSQDAWTGTYEQYF. CDR3 in DNA: TGCGCCAGCAGCCAAGATGCTTGGACAGGGACCTACGAGCAGTACTTC.

V usage is TRBV14 and J usage is TRBJ2-3; D might be TRBD1 or TRBD2, each matching 6 bases. Germline-derived CDR1 and CDR2 are SGHDN and FVKESK. Trimming shortened V by 0 bases and J by 1 base, and 14 bases separated the two germline ends. This CDR3 has 17 amino acids. DNA of the CDR3: TGTGCCAGCAGCCAAGATTGGAGGGCAGGGGGCACAGATACGCAGTATTTT. Protein product: CASSQDWRAGGTDTQYF.

This clonotype appeared a few times. V and J are TRBV20-1 and TRBJ1-5, with D hard to call. V lost 0 bases and J lost 7, with 7 bases in between. Per the germline V gene, CDR1 is DFQATT and CDR2 is SNEGSKA (reference sequence). There are 12 residues in the CDR3. CDR3 DNA sequence: TGCAGTGCTAGAGAGGACTTCCAGCCCCAGCATTTT. It yields the protein CSAREDFQPQHF.

This clonotype was counted a few times. The chain carries TRBV4-1 and TRBJ2-3; 11 bases align to TRBD2. Germline CDR1 and CDR2: MGHRA and YSYEKL. This CDR3 is built from 16 residues. The ends lost 4 bases at V and 3 bases at J; junction bases unmatched: 6. CDR3 sequence (DNA): TGCGCCAGCAGCCCGCGACCTAGCGGGGGGACAGATACGCAGTATTTT. Translation gives CASSPRPSGGTDTQYF.

This clonotype was seen a few times. This sequence joins TRBV29-1 and TRBJ1-1; no reliable D call. Trimming took 4 bases from V and 4 from J, leaving 7 bases between them. Looked up from germline, CDR1 is SQVTM and CDR2 is ANQGSEA. CDR3 length: 11 amino acids. This CDR3 reads CSVAPGTEAFF. The CDR3 coding sequence is TGCAGCGTTGCCCCGGGCACTGAAGCTTTCTTT. The full variable domain, rest sourced from reference TRBV29-1 and TRBJ1-1, is SAVISQKPSRDICQRGTSLTIQCQVDSQVTMMFWYRQQPGQSLTLIATANQGSEATYESGFVIDKFPISRPNLTFSTLTVSNMSPEDSSIYLCSVAPGTEAFFGQGTRLTVV.

The chain has TRBV10-3 and TRBJ1-2; 7 bases fit TRBD1. Per germline, CDR1 ENHRY and CDR2 SYGVKD. Unmatched junction bases numbered 6, after V lost 2 bases and J lost 0 bases. This CDR3 region has 16 residues. DNA for the CDR3: TGTGCCATCAGTGAGCCTAACAGGGGCACTAACTATGGCTACACCTTC. Its protein product is CAISEPNRGTNYGYTF.

The chain carries TRBV20-1 and TRBJ2-3, with D tentatively TRBD1 (5 bases). V lost 5 bases and J lost 2, with 14 bases in between. The length of the CDR3 is 14 residues. The V gene's germline CDR1 is DFQATT and CDR2 SNEGSKA (reference sequence). In DNA form, the CDR3 reads TGCAGTGCTGCGCGACAGACGTACACAGATACGCAGTATTTT. Protein: CSAARQTYTDTQYF.

This clonotype was seen a few times. The chain recombines TRBV12-3 or TRBV12-4 with TRBJ2-3; D unclear. Trimming stripped 6 bases from V and 4 bases from J, with 8 bases between. The CDR3 is made up of 12 amino acids. The CDR3 protein is CASRTSSDTQYF. As DNA, the CDR3 is TGTGCCAGCAGAACCAGTTCAGATACGCAGTATTTT.

This clonotype has more than one count but fewer than ten. The chain couples TRBV11-2 to TRBJ2-1, with 10 bases aligning to TRBD2. Germline values: CDR1 SGHAT, CDR2 FQNNGV. The CDR3 totals 18 residues. V dropped 4 bases and J dropped 6; count of bases not matched to a gene: 15. Here the CDR3 DNA reads TGTGCCAGCAGCTCCCGCCCTAATCTAGCGGGGGCGGTCAATGAGCAGTTCTTC. Protein sequence: CASSSRPNLAGAVNEQFF.

This chain uses TRBV5-1 with TRBJ2-1, with D possibly matching TRBD1 (8 bases). The V end lost 6 bases, the J end lost 5 bases, and 15 bases lay between the germline ends. The CDR3 has 14 residues. Germline CDR1 SGHRS, CDR2 YFSETQ. DNA of the CDR3: TGCGCCAGCAACTACAGGGGGGGCGACAATGAGCAGTTCTTC. Amino acids: CASNYRGGDNEQFF.

V gene TRBV6-5 combines with J gene TRBJ2-3, with 7 nucleotides matching TRBD2. Looked up from germline, CDR1 is MNHEY and CDR2 is SVGAGI. V shed 0 bases, J shed 6 bases, and the junction held 6 bases outside the gene matches. This CDR3 contains 15 residues. This chain's CDR3 is CASSYSGLVADTQYF. The DNA of the CDR3 is TGTGCCAGCAGTTACTCCGGACTAGTAGCCGATACGCAGTATTTT.

The genes are TRBV7-9 and TRBJ1-1; D is undetermined. Trimming stripped 3 bases from V and 3 bases from J, with 14 bases between. Looked up from germline, CDR1 is SEHNR and CDR2 is FQNEAQ (reference sequence). The CDR3 extends over 15 amino acids. The CDR3 bases are TGTGCCAGCAGCTTTCAACTGGTGCCGGACACTGAAGCTTTCTTT. It translates to CASSFQLVPDTEAFF.

The chain uses TRBV9 and TRBJ2-6; either TRBD1 or TRBD2 may fit D (5 bases each). CDR3 size: 18 residues. The germline V and J ends were trimmed by 3 bases and 2 bases, with 18 bases remaining between them. The germline V gene has CDR1 SGDLS and CDR2 YYNGEE. The CDR3 loop is CASSAPLRGVAGANVLTF. CDR3 in DNA: TGTGCCAGCAGCGCGCCTCTAAGAGGGGTGGCTGGGGCCAACGTCCTGACTTTC.

This clonotype was found a few times. The rearrangement links TRBV7-3 to TRBJ2-3; D is unresolved. The ends were cut back, 5 bases at V and 1 base at J, with 10 bases in the middle. This CDR3 has 14 residues. CDR1 and CDR2 (germline): SGHTA, FQGTGA. The CDR3 nucleotides are TGTGCCAGCAGCCAGCTCTCCCGCACAGATACGCAGTATTTT. Protein: CASSQLSRTDTQYF.

This clonotype was picked up a small number of times. The chain has TRBV4-1 and TRBJ1-3; D is ambiguous. Germline V gene sequence: CDR1 MGHRA, CDR2 YSYEKL. The CDR3 is 14 residues long. Trimming took 1 base from V and 1 from J, leaving 5 bases between them. The DNA of the CDR3 is TGCGCCAGCAGCCAAGGGGATTCTGGAAACACCATATATTTT. It specifies CASSQGDSGNTIYF.

The genes are TRBV7-8 and TRBJ2-7; D assignment may be TRBD1 or TRBD2 (5 bases each). Germline V gives CDR1 SGHVS, CDR2 FQNEAQ. CDR3 length: 14 amino acids. Trimming shortened V by 5 bases and J by 4 bases, and 15 bases separated the two germline ends. The CDR3 loop reads CASSPRDVAYEQYF. The CDR3 DNA reads TGTGCCAGCAGCCCCCGGGACGTAGCTTACGAGCAGTACTTC.